This TCR beta chain was obtained from a study of shared T cell receptors in the human thymus. This table comes from immunoSEQ multiplex PCR, and its TCRdb copy is limited to in-frame clones, with some not included. The data show hundreds of thousands of clones, approximately 95% seen once. The CDR3 spans 16 residues. The germline V and J ends were trimmed by 2 bases and 4 bases, with 15 bases remaining between them. Germline values: CDR1 ENHRY, CDR2 SYGVKD. The clonotype comes from a human donor. The V and J genes are TRBV10-3 and TRBJ2-1, with D maybe TRBD1 (5 bases). Sample: thymocytes. CDR3: CAISEGAKRNYNEQFF. Here the CDR3 DNA reads TGTGCCATCAGTGAGGGGGCTAAGAGGAATTACAATGAGCAGTTCTTC.